This T cell receptor (beta chain) was profiled in a study of blood T cell repertoires in COVID-19. TCRdb's table, derived via immunoSEQ multiplex PCR, lists solely in-frame clones and lacks some. The sample holds a few hundred thousand clones; about 85% are singletons and the top ten take roughly 6.7%. Cohorts were determined from participant-reported clinical history. Deletions cut 3 bases from V and 2 bases from J, with 10 bases between. The CDR3 extends over 14 amino acids. The V gene's germline CDR1 is SGHAT and CDR2 FQNNGV. This clonotype was sampled from a woman aged 50 to 65 who had been exposed to COVID-19. The gene calls are TRBV11-2 and TRBJ1-1; D ambiguous. Sequenced input: PBMCs or T cells enriched from blood (not recorded which). CDR3 protein: CASSFAGENTEAFF. The CDR3 DNA reads TGTGCCAGCAGCTTTGCCGGGGAAAACACTGAAGCTTTCTTT. The full variable domain, rest sourced from reference TRBV11-2 and TRBJ1-1, is EAGVAQSPRYKIIEKRQSVAFWCNPISGHATLYWYQQILGQGPKLLIQFQNNGVVDDSQLPKDRFSAERLKGVDSTLKIQPAKLEDSAVYLCASSFAGENTEAFFGQGTRLTVV.